What follows describes a single TCR beta chain. The antigen remains undetermined. This specimen belongs to a study of shared clonotypes between healthy human individuals. Study outcomes and limitations: The generation probabilities recorded for non-shared clonotypes fell below those of clonotypes shared by all four donors. How much donors shared clonotypes was expected to be affected by sequencing depth.

Germline loops: CDR1 SGHAT, CDR2 FQNNGV. V was pared by 5 bases and J by 8 bases, with 10 bases between. This CDR3 contains 12 residues. CD45RO-negative, CCR7-positively selected cells formed the naive CD8 fraction, excluding terminally differentiated effector memory CD45RA+ cells. Replicate PCRs from sorted subsets contained roughly 190 ng DNA, which is roughly 30,000 T cell genomes. Per the study methods: Filtering differed because ImmunoSEQ produced junction-only sequences that carried no quality scores. Profiled with immunoSEQ multiplex PCR; TCRdb holds only in-frame clones, not every one. V, J and clone size reflect that table, while D and trimming were determined from the DNA. The sample includes about 2,100,000 clones, under 95% of them seen just once.

The specimen sequenced was naive CD8+ T cells from PBMCs. The receptor was isolated from a man aged 18 to 30 in good health. Some clones in this sample may be carry-over from other donors' samples. This sequence joins TRBV11-2 and TRBJ2-1, with D perhaps matching TRBD1 (5 bases). CDR3 region: CASSRWGHEQFF. The CDR3 coding sequence is TGTGCCAGCAGCCGCTGGGGCCATGAGCAGTTCTTC.